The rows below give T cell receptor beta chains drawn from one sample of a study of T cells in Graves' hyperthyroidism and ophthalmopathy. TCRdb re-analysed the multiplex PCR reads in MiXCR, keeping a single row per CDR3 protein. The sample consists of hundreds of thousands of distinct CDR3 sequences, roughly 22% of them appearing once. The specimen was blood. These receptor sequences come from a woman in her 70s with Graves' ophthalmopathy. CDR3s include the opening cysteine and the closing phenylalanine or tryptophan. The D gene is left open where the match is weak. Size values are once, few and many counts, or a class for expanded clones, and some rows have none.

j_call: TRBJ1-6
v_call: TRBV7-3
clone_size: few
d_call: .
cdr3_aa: CASSPSVRHGTYNSPLHF
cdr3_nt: TGTGCCAGCAGCCCCTCGGTCAGGCATGGGACCTATAATTCACCCCTCCACTTT

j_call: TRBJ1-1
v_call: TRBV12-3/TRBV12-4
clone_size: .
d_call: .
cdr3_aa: CASSLWEMNTEAFF
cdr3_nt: TGTGCCAGCAGTTTATGGGAAATGAACACTGAAGCTTTCTTT

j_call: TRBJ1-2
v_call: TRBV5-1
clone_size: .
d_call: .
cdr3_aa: CASSIEGTGGYTF
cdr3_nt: TGCGCCAGCAGCATTGAAGGGACTGGTGGCTACACCTTC

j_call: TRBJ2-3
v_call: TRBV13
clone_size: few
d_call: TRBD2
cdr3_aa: CASSSSGLAGADTQYF
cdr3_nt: TGTGCCAGCAGCTCGTCGGGACTAGCGGGAGCAGATACGCAGTATTTT

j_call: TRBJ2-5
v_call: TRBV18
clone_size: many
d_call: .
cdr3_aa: CASSPGTQRETQYF
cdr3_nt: TGTGCCAGCTCACCGGGGACGCAAAGGGAGACCCAGTACTTC

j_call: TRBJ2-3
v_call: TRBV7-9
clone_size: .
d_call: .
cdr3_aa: CASSLASELSTDTQYF
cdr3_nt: TGTGCCAGCAGCTTAGCGTCAGAGCTTAGCACAGATACGCAGTATTTT

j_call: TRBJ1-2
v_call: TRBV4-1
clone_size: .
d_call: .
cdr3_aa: CASSPRESYGYTF
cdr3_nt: TGCGCCAGCAGCCCGAGGGAGTCCTATGGCTACACCTTC

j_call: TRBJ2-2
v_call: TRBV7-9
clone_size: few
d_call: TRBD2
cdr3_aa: CASSSGTSGIRRNTGELFF
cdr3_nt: TGTGCCAGCAGCTCCGGGACTAGCGGAATAAGGAGGAACACCGGGGAGCTGTTTTTT

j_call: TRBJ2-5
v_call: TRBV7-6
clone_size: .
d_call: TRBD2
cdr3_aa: CASSSGTSGRQETQYF
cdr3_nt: TGTGCCAGCAGCTCTGGGACTAGCGGGAGGCAAGAGACCCAGTACTTC

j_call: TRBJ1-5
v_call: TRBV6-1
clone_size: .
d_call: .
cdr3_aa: CASGPRNQPQHF
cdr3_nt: TGTGCGAGCGGACCGCGTAATCAGCCCCAGCATTTT

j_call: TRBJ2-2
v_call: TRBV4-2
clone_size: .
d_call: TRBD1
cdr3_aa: CASSRPSRDSKAGELFF
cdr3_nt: TGTGCCAGCAGCCGCCCAAGCCGGGACAGTAAAGCCGGGGAGCTGTTTTTT

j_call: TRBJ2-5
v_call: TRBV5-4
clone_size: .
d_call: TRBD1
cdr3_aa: CASSLDGTGSGETQYF
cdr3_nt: TGTGCCAGCAGCTTGGATGGGACAGGTAGCGGTGAGACCCAGTACTTC

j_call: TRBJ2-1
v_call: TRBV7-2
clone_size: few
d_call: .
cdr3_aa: CASSLGFGHTYNEQFF
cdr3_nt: TGTGCCAGCAGCTTAGGTTTCGGACACACCTACAATGAGCAGTTCTTC

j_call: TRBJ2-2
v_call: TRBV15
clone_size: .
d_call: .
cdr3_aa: CATSRGKDKRRGDTGELFF
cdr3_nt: TGTGCCACCAGCAGAGGAAAGGATAAGCGAAGGGGCGACACCGGGGAGCTGTTTTTT

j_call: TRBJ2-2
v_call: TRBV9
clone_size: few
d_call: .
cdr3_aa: CASSVGQRNTGELFF
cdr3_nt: TGTGCCAGCAGCGTAGGTCAGAGGAACACCGGGGAGCTGTTTTTT

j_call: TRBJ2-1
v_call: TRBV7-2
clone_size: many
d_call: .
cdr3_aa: CASSLSEGGYNEQFF
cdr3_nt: TGTGCCAGCAGCTTAAGCGAGGGCGGTTACAATGAGCAGTTCTTC

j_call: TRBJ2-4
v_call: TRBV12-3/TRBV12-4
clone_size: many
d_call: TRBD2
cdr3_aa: CASSPLAGGENIQYF
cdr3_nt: TGTGCCAGCAGTCCTCTAGCGGGAGGGGAAAACATTCAGTACTTC

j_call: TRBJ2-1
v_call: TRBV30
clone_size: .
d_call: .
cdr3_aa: CAWSVFRRDEQFF
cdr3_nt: TGTGCCTGGAGTGTATTCCGGCGGGATGAGCAGTTCTTC

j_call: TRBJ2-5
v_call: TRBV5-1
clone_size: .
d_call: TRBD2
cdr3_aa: CASSFRVLAGGSGETQYF
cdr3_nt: TGCGCCAGCAGCTTCCGAGTGTTAGCGGGAGGTTCCGGGGAGACCCAGTACTTC

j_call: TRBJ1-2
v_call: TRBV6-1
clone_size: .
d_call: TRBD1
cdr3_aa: CASSFDRGYGGYTF
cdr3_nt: TGTGCCAGCAGTTTTGACAGGGGGTATGGTGGCTACACCTTC

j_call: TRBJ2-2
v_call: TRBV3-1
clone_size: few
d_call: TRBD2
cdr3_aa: CASSPGLVAGGANTGELFF
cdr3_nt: TGTGCCAGCAGCCCCGGTCTAGTAGCGGGAGGGGCGAACACCGGGGAGCTGTTTTTT